Reported below is one TCR beta chain. Its target is unknown. These data come from a study of post-analysis software for immune sequencing data. Incorporated into the TCR beta cDNA libraries were unique molecular identifiers, which served to reduce PCR and sequencing biases. TCRdb ran MiXCR on the PCR reads and lists one entry per CDR3 protein. The sample consists of around 160,000 distinct CDR3 sequences, about 37% of them appearing once. General study results and limits: Significantly lower normalized Chao1 diversity was seen in multiple sclerosis patients than in controls. With F measure, samples from one preparation batch clustered together strongly. Patients had higher frequencies than controls of about 5 TRBV segments, including TRBV5-6, TRBV5-1 and TRBV20-1.

Germline V gene sequence: CDR1 SGHTA, CDR2 FQGNSA. V was clipped by 2 bases and J by 2 bases, with 2 bases between them. The CDR3 runs 12 residues. The source of this sequence is a girl aged 5 to 17 with multiple sclerosis. This chain uses TRBV7-2 with TRBJ2-3, with no clear D. This specimen was blood, taken after autologous hematopoietic stem cell transplantation. CDR3 amino acids: CASSLYTDTQYF. The CDR3 DNA reads TGTGCCAGCAGCTTATACACAGATACGCAGTATTTT.